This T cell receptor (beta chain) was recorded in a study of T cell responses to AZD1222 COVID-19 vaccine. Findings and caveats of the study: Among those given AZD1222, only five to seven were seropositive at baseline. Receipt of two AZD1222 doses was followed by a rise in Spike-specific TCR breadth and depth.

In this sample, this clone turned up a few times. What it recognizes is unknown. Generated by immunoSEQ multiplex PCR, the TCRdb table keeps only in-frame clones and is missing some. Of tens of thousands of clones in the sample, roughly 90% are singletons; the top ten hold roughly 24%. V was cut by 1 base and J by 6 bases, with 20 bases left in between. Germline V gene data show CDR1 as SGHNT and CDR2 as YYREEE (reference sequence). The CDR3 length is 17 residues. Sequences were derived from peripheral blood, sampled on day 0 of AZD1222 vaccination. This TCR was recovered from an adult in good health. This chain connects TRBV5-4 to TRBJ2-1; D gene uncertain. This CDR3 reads CASSLNTLTVRTNEQFF. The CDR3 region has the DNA TGTGCCAGCAGCTTGAACACCCTGACGGTGAGAACCAATGAGCAGTTCTTC.